Listed below are T cell receptor beta chains from one sample, sequenced in a study of cytomegalovirus exposure and HLA in healthy donors. Some clones are missing from TCRdb's copy, which holds only in-frame ones; the method was immunoSEQ multiplex PCR. The sample records more than 100,000 clones, roughly 80% being singletons. Sequenced material: PBMCs. These receptor sequences come from a man aged 30-40 years in good health and CMV-seronegative. Both conserved end residues are trimmed from each CDR3. Not all rows give a size; the values are once, few, many and, for expanded clones, a class.

>TRBJ2-1|TRBV7-9|.
ASISPNEQF
>TRBJ2-1|TRBV2|.
ASSNFDSPGLAGGRAYNEQF
>TRBJ2-3|TRBV7-6|once
ASSLPAGNRLAGPSTDTQY
>TRBJ2-5|TRBV6-1|.
ASSENTSGGETQY
>TRBJ2-6|TRBV2|.
ASSVWTGYSGANVLT
>TRBJ2-2|TRBV6-4|.
ARRGENTGELF
>TRBJ2-2|TRBV9|.
ASSDTRGATGELF
>TRBJ2-1|TRBV30|.
AWSDRGYNEQF
>TRBJ1-2|TRBV11-2|.
ASSLDHNYGYT
>TRBJ2-1|TRBV5-6|.
ASSLGQGGINEQF
>TRBJ2-3|TRBV6-1|.
ASSVTKTGVGY
>TRBJ2-3|TRBV28|.
ASSFGKGADTQY
>TRBJ1-5|TRBV2|.
ASTPGLHQPQH
>TRBJ2-7|TRBV6-6|.
ASSYGTNSHYEQY
>TRBJ2-1|TRBV5-1|.
ASSRAGGPYNEQF
>TRBJ2-2|TRBV11-2|.
ASSPRGLAGGGTGELF
>TRBJ2-2|TRBV30|.
AWSVGYGWESRLTGELF
>TRBJ2-1|TRBV30|.
AWSVWGPRIAYNEQF
>TRBJ1-6|TRBV11-2|.
ASSPRGYADSPLH
>TRBJ1-1|TRBV28|.
ASSPTDTLEAF
>TRBJ1-2|TRBV5-5|.
ASVARTGQGYT
>TRBJ2-5|TRBV7-8|few
ASSKRDSQETQY
>TRBJ1-1|TRBV28|.
ASSPVGRVKTTEAF
>TRBJ1-5|TRBV19|once
ASSINKGQGQPQH
>TRBJ2-5|TRBV28|.
ASSTTSPETQY
>TRBJ1-1|TRBV30|.
AWARGRAANTEAF